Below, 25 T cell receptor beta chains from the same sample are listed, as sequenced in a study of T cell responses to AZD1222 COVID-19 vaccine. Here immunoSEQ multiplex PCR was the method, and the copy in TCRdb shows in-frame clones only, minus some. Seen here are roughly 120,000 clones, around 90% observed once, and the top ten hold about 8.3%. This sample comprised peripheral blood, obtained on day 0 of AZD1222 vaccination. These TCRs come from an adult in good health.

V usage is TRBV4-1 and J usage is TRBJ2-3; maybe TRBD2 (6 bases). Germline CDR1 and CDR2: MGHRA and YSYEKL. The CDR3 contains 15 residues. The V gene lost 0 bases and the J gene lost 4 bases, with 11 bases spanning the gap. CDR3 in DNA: TGCGCCAGCAGCCAAGATTGGGGGAGGCCAGATACGCAGTATTTT. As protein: CASSQDWGRPDTQYF.

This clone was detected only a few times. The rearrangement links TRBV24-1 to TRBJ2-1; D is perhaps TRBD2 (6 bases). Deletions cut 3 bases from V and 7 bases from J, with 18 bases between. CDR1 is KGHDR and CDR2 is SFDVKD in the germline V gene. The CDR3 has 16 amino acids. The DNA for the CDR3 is TGTGCCACCAGTGATACCGGACTATTGGGATGGAATGAGCAGTTCTTC. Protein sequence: CATSDTGLLGWNEQFF.

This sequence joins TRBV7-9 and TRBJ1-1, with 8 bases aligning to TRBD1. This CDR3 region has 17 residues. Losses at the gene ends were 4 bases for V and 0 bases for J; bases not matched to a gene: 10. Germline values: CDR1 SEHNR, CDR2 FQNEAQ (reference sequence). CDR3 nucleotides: TGTGCCAGCAGCTCCAGCAGGACAGGGAGGATGAACACTGAAGCTTTCTTT. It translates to CASSSSRTGRMNTEAFF.

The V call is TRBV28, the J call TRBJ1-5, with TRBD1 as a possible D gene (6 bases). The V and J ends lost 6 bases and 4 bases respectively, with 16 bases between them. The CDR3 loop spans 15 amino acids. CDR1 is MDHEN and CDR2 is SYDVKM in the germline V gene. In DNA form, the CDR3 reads TGTGCCAGCAGCCTCCAGGGGCTCAGTAATCAGCCCCAGCATTTT. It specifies CASSLQGLSNQPQHF.

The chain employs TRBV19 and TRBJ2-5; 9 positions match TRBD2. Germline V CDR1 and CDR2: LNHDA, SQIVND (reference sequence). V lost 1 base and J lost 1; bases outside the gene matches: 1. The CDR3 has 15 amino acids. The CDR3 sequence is CASSIASGTQETQYF. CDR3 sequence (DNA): TGTGCCAGTAGTATAGCTAGCGGGACCCAAGAGACCCAGTACTTC.

CDR3 sequence reads: CASSHGTGGRNEQFF. In nucleotides, the CDR3 is TGTGCCAGCAGCCACGGGACAGGGGGTCGGAATGAGCAGTTCTTC. The chain recombines TRBV7-8 with TRBJ2-1, with 11 bases lining up with TRBD1. This CDR3 is 15 amino acids long. Trimming removed 5 bases from V and 7 bases from J; junction bases left unmatched: 7. Germline values: CDR1 SGHVS, CDR2 FQNEAQ.

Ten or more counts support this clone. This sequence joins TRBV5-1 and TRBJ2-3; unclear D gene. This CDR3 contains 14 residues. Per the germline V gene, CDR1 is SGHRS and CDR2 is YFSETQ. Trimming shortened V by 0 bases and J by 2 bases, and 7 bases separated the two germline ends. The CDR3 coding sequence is TGCGCCAGCAGCTTGGACGGCCCCACAGATACGCAGTATTTT. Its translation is CASSLDGPTDTQYF.

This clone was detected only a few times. The CDR3 protein is CASSSEEDYGYTF. DNA of the CDR3: TGTGCCAGCAGCTCAGAGGAGGACTATGGCTACACCTTC. The chain carries TRBV13 and TRBJ1-2; D is ambiguous. The CDR3 covers 13 residues. Trimming took off 4 bases at V and 3 bases at J, with 9 bases between the two ends. Germline V gives CDR1 PRHDT, CDR2 FYEKMQ (reference sequence).

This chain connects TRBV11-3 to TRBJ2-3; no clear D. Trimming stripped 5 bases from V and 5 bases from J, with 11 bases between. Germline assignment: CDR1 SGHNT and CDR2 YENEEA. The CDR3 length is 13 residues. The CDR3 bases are TGTGCCAGCAGCGATTATACGGGAGATACGCAGTATTTT. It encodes CASSDYTGDTQYF.

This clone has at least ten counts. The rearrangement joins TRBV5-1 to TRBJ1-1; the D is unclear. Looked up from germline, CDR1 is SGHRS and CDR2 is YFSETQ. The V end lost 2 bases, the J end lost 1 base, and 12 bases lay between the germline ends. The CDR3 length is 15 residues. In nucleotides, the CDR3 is TGCGCCAGCAGCTTTGGGTCCTATACGAACACTGAAGCTTTCTTT. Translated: CASSFGSYTNTEAFF.

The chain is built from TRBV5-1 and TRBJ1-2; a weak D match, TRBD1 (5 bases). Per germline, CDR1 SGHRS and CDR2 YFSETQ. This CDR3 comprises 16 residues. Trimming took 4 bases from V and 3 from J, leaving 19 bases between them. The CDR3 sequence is CASSPGGGQGYYGYTF. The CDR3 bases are TGCGCCAGCAGCCCTGGAGGAGGTCAGGGCTACTATGGCTACACCTTC.

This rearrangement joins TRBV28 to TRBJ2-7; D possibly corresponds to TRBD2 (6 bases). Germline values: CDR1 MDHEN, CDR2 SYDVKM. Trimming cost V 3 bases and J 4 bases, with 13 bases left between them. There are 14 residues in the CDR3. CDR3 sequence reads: CASSFWAGRYEQYF. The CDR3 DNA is TGTGCCAGCAGTTTTTGGGCCGGGAGATACGAGCAGTACTTC.

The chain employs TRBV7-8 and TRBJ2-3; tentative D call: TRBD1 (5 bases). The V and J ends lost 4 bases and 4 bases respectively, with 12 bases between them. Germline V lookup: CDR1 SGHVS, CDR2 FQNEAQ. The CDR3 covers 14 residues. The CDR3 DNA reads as TGTGCCAGCAGCTCGGACACCTTCTCAGATACGCAGTATTTT. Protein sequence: CASSSDTFSDTQYF. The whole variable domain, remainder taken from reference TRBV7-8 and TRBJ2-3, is GAGVSQSPRYKVAKRGQDVALRCDPISGHVSLFWYQQALGQGPEFLTYFQNEAQLDKSGLPSDRFFAERPEGSVSTLKIQRTQQEDSAVYLCASSSDTFSDTQYFGPGTRLTVL.

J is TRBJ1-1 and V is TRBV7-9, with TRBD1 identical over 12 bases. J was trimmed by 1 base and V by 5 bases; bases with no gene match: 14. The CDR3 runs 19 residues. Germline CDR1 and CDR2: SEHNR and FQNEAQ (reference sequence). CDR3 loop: CASSDTIYGTGGANTEAFF. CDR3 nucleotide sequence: TGTGCCAGCAGCGACACCATTTACGGGACAGGGGGCGCGAACACTGAAGCTTTCTTT.

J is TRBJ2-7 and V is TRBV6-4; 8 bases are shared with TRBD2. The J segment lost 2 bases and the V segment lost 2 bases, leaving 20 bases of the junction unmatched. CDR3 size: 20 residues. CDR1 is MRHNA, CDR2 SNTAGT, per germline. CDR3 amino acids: CASSDPLPVIVAGKPYEQYF. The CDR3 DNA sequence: TGTGCCAGCAGTGACCCGCTTCCCGTCATAGTAGCGGGGAAACCCTACGAGCAGTACTTC.

The CDR3 protein is CASGLQVYDSGNTIYF. CDR3 DNA sequence: TGTGCTAGTGGTTTGCAGGTCTACGACTCTGGAAACACCATATATTTT. The rearrangement joins TRBV12-5 to TRBJ1-3; D unresolved. V dropped 2 bases and J dropped 0 bases, with 11 bases sitting between them. This CDR3 is 16 amino acids long. Germline V gene sequence: CDR1 LGHNT, CDR2 FRNRAP.

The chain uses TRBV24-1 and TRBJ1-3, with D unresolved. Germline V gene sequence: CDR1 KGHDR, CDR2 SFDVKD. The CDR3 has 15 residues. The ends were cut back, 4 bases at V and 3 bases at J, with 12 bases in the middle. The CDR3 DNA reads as TGTGCCACCAGTGAAAGGACCCCTCGTGGAAACACCATATATTTT. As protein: CATSERTPRGNTIYF.

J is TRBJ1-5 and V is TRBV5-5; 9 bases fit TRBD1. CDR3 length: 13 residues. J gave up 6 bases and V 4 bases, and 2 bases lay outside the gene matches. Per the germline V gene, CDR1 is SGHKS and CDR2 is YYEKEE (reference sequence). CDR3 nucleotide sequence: TGTGCCAGCAGCCGGGACAGGGTTCAGCCCCAGCATTTT. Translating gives CASSRDRVQPQHF.

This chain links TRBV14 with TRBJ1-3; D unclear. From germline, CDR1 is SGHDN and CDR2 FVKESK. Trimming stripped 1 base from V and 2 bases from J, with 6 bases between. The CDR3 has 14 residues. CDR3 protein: CASSQAVPGNTIYF. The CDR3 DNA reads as TGTGCCAGCAGCCAAGCAGTCCCTGGAAACACCATATATTTT.

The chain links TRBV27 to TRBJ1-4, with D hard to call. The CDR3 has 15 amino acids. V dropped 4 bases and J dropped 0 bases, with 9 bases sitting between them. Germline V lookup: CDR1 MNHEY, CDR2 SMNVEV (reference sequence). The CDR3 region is CASSSGAATNEKLFF. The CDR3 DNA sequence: TGTGCCAGCAGTTCGGGCGCTGCAACTAATGAAAAACTGTTTTTT.

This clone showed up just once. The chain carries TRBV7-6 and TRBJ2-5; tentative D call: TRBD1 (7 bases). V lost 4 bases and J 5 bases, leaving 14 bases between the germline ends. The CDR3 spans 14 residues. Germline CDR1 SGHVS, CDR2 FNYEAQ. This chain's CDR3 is CASSWGEDRETQYF. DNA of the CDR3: TGTGCCAGCAGCTGGGGGGAGGACAGGGAGACCCAGTACTTC.

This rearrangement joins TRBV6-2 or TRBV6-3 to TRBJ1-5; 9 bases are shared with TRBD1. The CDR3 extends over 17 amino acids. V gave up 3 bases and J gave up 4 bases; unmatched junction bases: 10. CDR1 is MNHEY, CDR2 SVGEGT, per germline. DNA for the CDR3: TGTGCCAGCAGTTATAAACCCACCGGGACAGGGAATCAGCCCCAGCATTTT. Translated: CASSYKPTGTGNQPQHF.

Written as DNA, the CDR3 is TGTGCCAGCAGAGGGACGATAGCGGGGGGGCCGAATGAGCAGTTCTTC. Translating it yields CASRGTIAGGPNEQFF. The chain joins TRBV6-6 to TRBJ2-1, with 11 bases identical to TRBD2. Germline V gene lookup returns CDR1 MNHNY and CDR2 SVGAGI (reference sequence). V lost 6 bases to trimming and J lost 7 bases; unmatched junction nucleotides: 11. The CDR3 is 16 residues long.

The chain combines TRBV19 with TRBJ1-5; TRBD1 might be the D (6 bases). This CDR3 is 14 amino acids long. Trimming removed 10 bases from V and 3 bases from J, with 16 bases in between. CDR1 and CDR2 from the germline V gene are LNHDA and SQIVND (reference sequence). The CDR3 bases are TGTGCCACCGGGGGCTACGGGAACAATCAGCCCCAGCATTTT. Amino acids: CATGGYGNNQPQHF.

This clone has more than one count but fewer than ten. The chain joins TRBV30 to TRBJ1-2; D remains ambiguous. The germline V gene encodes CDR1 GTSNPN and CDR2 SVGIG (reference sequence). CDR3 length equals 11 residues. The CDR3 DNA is TGTGTCGTGGAGTCAGAGAAGGGCTACACCTTC. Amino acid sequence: CVVESEKGYTF.